The clone carrying this T cell receptor (beta chain) was seen a handful of times. Antigen: not known. The sample is drawn from a study of beta chain features in type 1 diabetes. Background on the study: The study found patients and healthy donors alike in age, gender and cell yields.

Overall study findings and caveats: For patients, the naive, central memory and Treg TCRB repertoires appeared more alike than for healthy donors. In type 1 diabetes patients, VDJ junctions had fewer insertions; deletions at these junctions were more frequent. TCRB CDR3s were moderately but significantly shorter in Type 1 diabetes patients in all four CD4+ subsets.

CDR3 size: 14 residues. After removal of 6 bases from V and 3 bases from J, the junction contained 6 bases not matched to a gene. Germline V gene sequence: CDR1 MDHEN, CDR2 SYDVKM. Expressed TCRB transcripts were sequenced because the isolated RNA had all been reverse transcribed beforehand. Some clones are missing from TCRdb's copy, which holds only in-frame ones; the method was immunoSEQ multiplex PCR. The data hold 300,000 to 350,000 clones, with 7.5% to 9% observed a single time. The source material was central memory CD4+ T cells from blood. This TCR derives from a woman between 18 and 29 years old in good health. The chain links TRBV28 to TRBJ2-7, with TRBD2 identical over 9 bases. CDR3: CASSPSGKVYEQYF. In nucleotides, the CDR3 is TGTGCCAGCAGCCCTAGCGGGAAAGTCTACGAGCAGTACTTC. Variable domain in full (rest from reference TRBV28 and TRBJ2-7): DVKVTQSSRYLVKRTGEKVFLECVQDMDHENMFWYRQDPGLGLRLIYFSYDVKMKEKGDIPEGYSVSREKKERFSLILESASTNQTSMYLCASSPSGKVYEQYFGPGTRLTVT.